This T cell receptor beta chain was sequenced in a study of T cells after yellow fever vaccination. The CDR3 loop spans 15 amino acids. Germline loops: CDR1 MDHEN, CDR2 SYDVKM. Trimming took 5 bases from V and 7 from J, leaving 18 bases between them. TCRdb recomputed calls from the 5' RACE reads with MiXCR, one row per CDR3 protein. The table records 500,000 to 650,000 distinct CDR3 sequences, less than 20% of them present only once. The chain has TRBV28 and TRBJ2-4; TRBD1 or TRBD2 may be the D gene (5 bases each). This sequence was found in a man between 18 and 29 years old who received the YFV17D yellow fever vaccine. The starting material was PBMCs, obtained around 5 days after the first yellow fever vaccination. CDR3 sequence: CASSLGVGRDNIQYF. The DNA of the CDR3 is TGTGCCAGCAGTCTGGGGGTTGGACGGGATAACATTCAGTACTTC. The full variable domain, rest sourced from reference TRBV28 and TRBJ2-4, is DVKVTQSSRYLVKRTGEKVFLECVQDMDHENMFWYRQDPGLGLRLIYFSYDVKMKEKGDIPEGYSVSREKKERFSLILESASTNQTSMYLCASSLGVGRDNIQYFGAGTRLSVL.